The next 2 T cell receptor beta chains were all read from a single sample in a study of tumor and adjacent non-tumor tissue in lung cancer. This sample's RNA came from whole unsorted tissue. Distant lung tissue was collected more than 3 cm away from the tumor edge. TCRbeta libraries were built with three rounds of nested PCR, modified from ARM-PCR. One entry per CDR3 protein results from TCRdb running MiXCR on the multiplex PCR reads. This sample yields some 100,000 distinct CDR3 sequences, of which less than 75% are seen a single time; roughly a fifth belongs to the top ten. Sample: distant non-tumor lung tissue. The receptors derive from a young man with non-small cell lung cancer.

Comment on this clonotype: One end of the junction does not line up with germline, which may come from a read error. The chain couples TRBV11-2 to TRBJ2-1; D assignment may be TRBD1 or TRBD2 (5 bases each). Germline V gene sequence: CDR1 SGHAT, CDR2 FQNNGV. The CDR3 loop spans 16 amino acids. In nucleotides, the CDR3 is TGTGCCAGCAGCTTAGGAGGGGACCCCCCCTACAAAGAGCAGTTCTTC. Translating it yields CASSLGGDPPYKEQFF.

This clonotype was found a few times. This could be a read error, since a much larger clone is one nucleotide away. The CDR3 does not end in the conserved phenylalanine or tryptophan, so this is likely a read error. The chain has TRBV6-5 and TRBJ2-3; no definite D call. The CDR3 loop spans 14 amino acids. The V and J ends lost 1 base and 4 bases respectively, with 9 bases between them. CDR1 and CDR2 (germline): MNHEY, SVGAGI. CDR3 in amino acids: CASSYLARADTQYY. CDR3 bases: TGTGCCAGCAGTTACTTGGCACGAGCAGATACGCAGTATTAT.